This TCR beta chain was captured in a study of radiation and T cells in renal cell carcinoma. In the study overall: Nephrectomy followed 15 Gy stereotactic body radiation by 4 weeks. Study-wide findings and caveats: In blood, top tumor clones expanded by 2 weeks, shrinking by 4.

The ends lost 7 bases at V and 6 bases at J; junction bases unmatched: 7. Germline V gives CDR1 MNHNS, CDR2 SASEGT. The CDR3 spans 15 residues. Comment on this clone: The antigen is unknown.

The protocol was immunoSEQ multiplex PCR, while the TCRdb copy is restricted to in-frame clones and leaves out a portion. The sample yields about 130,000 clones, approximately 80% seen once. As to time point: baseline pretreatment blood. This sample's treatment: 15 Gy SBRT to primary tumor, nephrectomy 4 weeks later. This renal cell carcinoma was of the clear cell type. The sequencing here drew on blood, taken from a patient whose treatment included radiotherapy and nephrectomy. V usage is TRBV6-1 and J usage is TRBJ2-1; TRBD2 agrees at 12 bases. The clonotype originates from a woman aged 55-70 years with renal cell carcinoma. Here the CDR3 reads CASTKLAGGLNEQFF. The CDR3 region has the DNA TGTGCCAGCACCAAACTAGCGGGGGGTCTCAATGAGCAGTTCTTC.